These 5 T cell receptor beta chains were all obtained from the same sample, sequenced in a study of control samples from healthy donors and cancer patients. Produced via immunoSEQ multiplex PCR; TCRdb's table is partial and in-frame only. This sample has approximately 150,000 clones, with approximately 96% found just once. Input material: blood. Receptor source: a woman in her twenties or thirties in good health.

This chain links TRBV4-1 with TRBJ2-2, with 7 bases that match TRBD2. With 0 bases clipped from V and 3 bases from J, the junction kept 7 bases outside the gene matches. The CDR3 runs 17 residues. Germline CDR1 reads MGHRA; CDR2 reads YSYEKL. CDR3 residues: CASSQEGPAGYTGELFF. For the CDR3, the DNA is TGCGCCAGCAGCCAAGAAGGCCCAGCGGGGTACACCGGGGAGCTGTTTTTT.

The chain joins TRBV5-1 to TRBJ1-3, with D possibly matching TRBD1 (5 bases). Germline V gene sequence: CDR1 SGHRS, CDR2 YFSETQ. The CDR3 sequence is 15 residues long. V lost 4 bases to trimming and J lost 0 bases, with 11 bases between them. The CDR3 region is CASSPGGFSGNTIYF. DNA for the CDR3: TGCGCCAGCAGCCCCGGGGGGTTCTCTGGAAACACCATATATTTT.

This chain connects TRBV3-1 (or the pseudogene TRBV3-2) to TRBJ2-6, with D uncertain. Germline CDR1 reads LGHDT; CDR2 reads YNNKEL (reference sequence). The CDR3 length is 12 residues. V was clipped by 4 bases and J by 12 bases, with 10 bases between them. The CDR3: CASSRFLGVLTF. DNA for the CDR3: TGTGCCAGCAGCCGGTTCTTGGGCGTCCTGACTTTC.

CDR3 region: CASSPPTGGKTQYF. The CDR3 DNA is TGTGCCAGCTCACCACCGACCGGGGGGAAGACCCAGTACTTC. The chain links TRBV18 to TRBJ2-5, with 7 bases that match TRBD2. J was trimmed by 6 bases and V by 0 bases; bases with no gene match: 4. Germline V gene sequence: CDR1 KGHSH, CDR2 LQKENI. CDR3 length: 14 amino acids.

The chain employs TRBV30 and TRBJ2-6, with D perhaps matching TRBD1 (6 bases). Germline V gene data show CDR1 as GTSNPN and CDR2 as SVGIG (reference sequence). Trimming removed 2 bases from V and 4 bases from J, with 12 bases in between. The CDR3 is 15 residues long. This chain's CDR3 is CAWSLLGAGANVLTF. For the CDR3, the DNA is TGTGCCTGGAGTTTATTGGGGGCCGGGGCCAACGTCCTGACTTTC.